Presented here are 9 T cell receptor beta chains from one specimen sequenced in a study of beta chain features in type 1 diabetes. The investigators reverse transcribed all of the isolated RNA, so they sequenced expressed TCRB transcripts. This table comes from immunoSEQ multiplex PCR, and its TCRdb copy is limited to in-frame clones, with some not included. Among some 220,000 clones listed, about a tenth were seen once. The sequenced sample consisted of central memory CD4+ T cells from blood. These receptors originate from a man younger than 35 in good health.

V usage is TRBV15 and J usage is TRBJ1-2; 8 bases line up with TRBD1. This CDR3 spans 17 amino acids. Germline CDR1 LNHNV, CDR2 YYDKDF (reference sequence). V dropped 6 bases and J dropped 5; count of bases not matched to a gene: 17. CDR3 amino acids: CATRRLGQGKSWYGYTF. The CDR3 coding sequence is TGTGCCACCAGAAGATTAGGACAGGGAAAGAGTTGGTATGGCTACACCTTC. Full variable domain (remainder filled in from reference TRBV15 and TRBJ1-2): DAMVIQNPRYQVTQFGKPVTLSCSQTLNHNVMYWYQQKSSQAPKLLFHYYDKDFNNEADTPDNFQSRRPNTSFCFLDIRSPGLGDTAMYLCATRRLGQGKSWYGYTFGSGTRLTVV.

This clone has just a few counts. The gene calls are TRBV29-1 and TRBJ1-2; D unclear. This CDR3 has 14 amino acids. The germline V and J ends were trimmed by 0 bases and 5 bases, with 13 bases remaining between them. The germline CDR1 and CDR2 sequences are SQVTM and ANQGSEA. CDR3 nucleotides: TGCAGCGTTGAAGATAGCGTACGCCGGTATGGCTACACCTTC. It yields the protein CSVEDSVRRYGYTF.

This clone was counted only a few times. The rearrangement links TRBV7-2 to TRBJ1-5; TRBD1 matches 7 bases. The CDR3 is 15 amino acids. Germline V gives CDR1 SGHTA, CDR2 FQGNSA. The ends lost 5 bases at V and 2 bases at J; junction bases unmatched: 6. The CDR3 spells CASSTPTGGNQPQHF. The CDR3 DNA reads TGTGCCAGCAGCACACCTACAGGGGGCAATCAGCCCCAGCATTTT.

CDR3 nucleotides: TGTGCCAGCTCCGGGACGGCAGGCAACACCGGGGAGCTGTTTTTT. This codes for CASSGTAGNTGELFF. The chain combines TRBV2 with TRBJ2-2; either TRBD1 or TRBD2 may supply D (5 bases each). The germline CDR1 and CDR2 sequences are SNHLY and FYNNEI. The ends were cut back, 8 bases at V and 2 bases at J, with 15 bases in the middle. The CDR3 runs 15 residues. Looking up the rest from reference TRBV2 and TRBJ2-2 gives the full variable domain: EPEVTQTPSHQVTQMGQEVILRCVPISNHLYFYWYRQILGQKVEFLVSFYNNEISEKSEIFDDQFSVERPDGSNFTLKIRSTKLEDSAMYFCASSGTAGNTGELFFGEGSRLTVL.

This clone was seen only a few times. The chain carries TRBV15 and TRBJ2-1; possibly TRBD2 for D (6 bases). This CDR3 has 14 residues. Trimming pared 1 base from V and 7 bases from J, leaving 11 bases between. Germline V gene data show CDR1 as LNHNV and CDR2 as YYDKDF (reference sequence). The CDR3 spells CATSRGMGLNEQFF. The CDR3 coding sequence is TGTGCCACCAGCAGAGGTATGGGACTTAATGAGCAGTTCTTC.

The gene calls are TRBV30 and TRBJ2-1; no clear D. V shed 8 bases and J shed 0 bases, with 5 bases lying between them. Looked up from germline, CDR1 is GTSNPN and CDR2 is SVGIG (reference sequence). The CDR3 sequence is 11 residues long. The CDR3 nucleotides are TGTGCCCTAAGCTCCTACAATGAGCAGTTCTTC. It codes for CALSSYNEQFF.

The chain is built from TRBV6-1 and TRBJ2-4, with D maybe TRBD1 (6 bases). Germline assignment: CDR1 MNHNS and CDR2 SASEGT. CDR3 length equals 12 residues. Trimming removed 1 base at V and 15 bases at J, with 13 bases between. This chain's CDR3 is CASSEGGRGLYF. In nucleotides, the CDR3 is TGTGCCAGCAGTGAAGGGGGCAGGGGATTGTACTTC.

Many counts were recorded for this clone. The rearrangement links TRBV7-6 to TRBJ2-7, with D uncertain. Trimming removed 2 bases at V and 3 bases at J, with 17 bases between. There are 16 residues in the CDR3. Germline CDR1 reads SGHVS; CDR2 reads FNYEAQ. The CDR3 DNA is TGTGCCAGCAGCTTACTAGGTGGGTCCGGCCTCTACGAGCAGTACTTC. Translated: CASSLLGGSGLYEQYF.

This clone was picked up a small number of times. The chain uses TRBV30 and TRBJ2-3; D is undetermined. Trimming shortened V by 7 bases and J by 4 bases, and 15 bases separated the two germline ends. The CDR3 length is 13 residues. Germline assignment: CDR1 GTSNPN and CDR2 SVGIG (reference sequence). DNA for the CDR3: TGTGCCTCTCCGGCCGTTCGAGCAGATACGCAGTATTTT. Amino acid sequence: CASPAVRADTQYF.